A selection of T cell receptor beta chains follows, all from one sample in a study of identical twins. TCRdb itself ran the 5' RACE reads through MiXCR, one entry per CDR3 protein. Among 500,000 to 600,000 distinct CDR3 sequences listed, about 20% were seen once. These records were also assigned to another study, of T cells expressing NK-cell markers.

The source material was CD4+ T cells sorted from blood. These receptors were taken from a young woman in good health. CDR3s include the opening cysteine and the closing phenylalanine or tryptophan. Fields, in order: D gene, J gene, V gene, clone size, CDR3 protein, CDR3 DNA. A D gene is named only where the DNA matches it firmly. Clone sizes are given selectively: once, few, many, or a class where the clone is expanded.

.,TRBJ2-7,TRBV12-3/TRBV12-4,.,CASSDQGHEQYF,TGTGCCAGCAGCGACCAGGGCCACGAGCAGTACTTC
.,TRBJ1-2,TRBV6-5,.,CASSYSYGNYGYTF,TGTGCCAGCAGTTACTCTTACGGGAACTATGGCTACACCTTC
TRBD2,TRBJ2-7,TRBV5-5,.,CASSFTRTSGYYEQYF,TGTGCCAGCAGCTTCACGAGGACTAGCGGATACTACGAGCAGTACTTC
.,TRBJ2-1,TRBV5-6,.,CASSSRGLWGNEQFF,TGTGCCAGCAGCTCAAGGGGGTTGTGGGGCAATGAGCAGTTCTTC
.,TRBJ2-2,TRBV24-1,.,CATSAAGATGELFF,TGTGCCACCAGTGCTGCAGGGGCAACCGGGGAGCTGTTTTTT
TRBD2,TRBJ2-5,TRBV4-2,few,CASSQVASGGTQETQYF,TGTGCCAGCAGCCAAGTGGCAAGCGGGGGAACCCAAGAGACCCAGTACTTC
TRBD1,TRBJ2-3,TRBV20-1,.,CSAHDRGNTDTQYF,TGCAGTGCTCATGACAGGGGAAACACAGATACGCAGTATTTT
.,TRBJ1-5,TRBV2,.,CASSRGASGQPQHF,TGTGCCAGCAGTCGCGGGGCTTCGGGTCAGCCCCAGCATTTT
TRBD2,TRBJ2-5,TRBV7-6,.,CASNHPGGGFADF,TGTGCCAGCAACCATCCCGGGGGGGGGTTCGCTGACTTC
TRBD2,TRBJ2-5,TRBV20-1,few,CSARTSSKTQYF,TGCAGTGCTAGGACTAGCTCGAAGACCCAGTACTTC
.,TRBJ2-3,TRBV2,many,CASRTASTDTQYF,TGTGCCAGCAGGACCGCAAGCACAGATACGCAGTATTTT
TRBD2,TRBJ2-5,TRBV5-1,.,CASSPLGGNQETQYF,TGCGCCAGCAGCCCCCTCGGGGGGAACCAAGAGACCCAGTACTTC